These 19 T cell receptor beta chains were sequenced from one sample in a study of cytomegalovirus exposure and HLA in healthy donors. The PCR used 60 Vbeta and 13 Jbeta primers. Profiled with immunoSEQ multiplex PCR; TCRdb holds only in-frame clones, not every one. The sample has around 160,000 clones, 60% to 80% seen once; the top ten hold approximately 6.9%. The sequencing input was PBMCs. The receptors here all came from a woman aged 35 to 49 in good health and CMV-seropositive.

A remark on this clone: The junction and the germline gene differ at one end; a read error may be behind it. Written as DNA, the CDR3 is TGTGCCAGCAGCTTGGGGGGGGACCCTTGGGAGTTT. Translated: CASSLGGDPWEF. This rearrangement joins TRBV5-6 to TRBJ1-1; D is perhaps TRBD1 (5 bases). This CDR3 has 12 amino acids. Germline lookup yields CDR1 SGHDT and CDR2 YYEEEE.

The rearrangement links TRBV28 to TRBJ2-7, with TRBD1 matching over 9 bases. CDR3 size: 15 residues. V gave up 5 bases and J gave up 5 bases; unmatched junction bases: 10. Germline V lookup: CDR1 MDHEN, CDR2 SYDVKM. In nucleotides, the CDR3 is TGTGCCAGCAGTCTAACCCCGACAGGGGGAGACGAGCAGTACTTC. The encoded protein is CASSLTPTGGDEQYF.

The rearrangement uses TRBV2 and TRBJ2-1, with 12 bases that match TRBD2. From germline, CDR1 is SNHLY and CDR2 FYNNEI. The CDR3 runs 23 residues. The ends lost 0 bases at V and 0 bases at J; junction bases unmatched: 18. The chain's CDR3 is CASSEALRSRLAGAPGSYNEQFF. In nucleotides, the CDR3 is TGTGCCAGCAGTGAAGCGCTTCGGTCAAGACTAGCGGGGGCCCCTGGCTCCTACAATGAGCAGTTCTTC.

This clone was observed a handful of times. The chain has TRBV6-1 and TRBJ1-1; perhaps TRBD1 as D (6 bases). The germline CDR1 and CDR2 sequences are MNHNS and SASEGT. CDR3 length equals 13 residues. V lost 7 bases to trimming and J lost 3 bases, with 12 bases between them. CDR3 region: CASTGGGHTEAFF. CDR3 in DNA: TGTGCCAGCACTGGGGGGGGGCACACTGAAGCTTTCTTT.

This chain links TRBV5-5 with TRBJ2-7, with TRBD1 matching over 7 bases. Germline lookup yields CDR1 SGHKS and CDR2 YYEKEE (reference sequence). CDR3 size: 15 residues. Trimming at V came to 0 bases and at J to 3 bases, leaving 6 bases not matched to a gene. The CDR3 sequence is CASSLVGTAIYEQYF. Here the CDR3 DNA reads TGTGCCAGCAGCTTGGTCGGGACAGCTATCTACGAGCAGTACTTC. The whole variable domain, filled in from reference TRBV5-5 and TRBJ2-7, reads DAGVTQSPTHLIKTRGQQVTLRCSPISGHKSVSWYQQVLGQGPQFIFQYYEKEERGRGNFPDRFSARQFPNYSSELNVNALLLGDSALYLCASSLVGTAIYEQYFGPGTRLTVT.

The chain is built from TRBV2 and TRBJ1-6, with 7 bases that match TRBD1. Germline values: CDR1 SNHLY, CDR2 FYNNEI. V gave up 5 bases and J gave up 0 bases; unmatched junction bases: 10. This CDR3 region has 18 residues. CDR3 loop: CASSHPGQASSYNSPLHF. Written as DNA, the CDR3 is TGTGCCAGCAGTCACCCAGGACAGGCGAGCTCCTATAATTCACCCCTCCACTTT.

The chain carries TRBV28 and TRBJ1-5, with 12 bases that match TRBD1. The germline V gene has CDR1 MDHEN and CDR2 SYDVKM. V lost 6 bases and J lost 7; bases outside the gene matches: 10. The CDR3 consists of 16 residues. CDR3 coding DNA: TGTGCCAGCAGGGGGGGACAGGGGGCGAAACTCCAGCCCCAGCATTTT. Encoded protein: CASRGGQGAKLQPQHF.

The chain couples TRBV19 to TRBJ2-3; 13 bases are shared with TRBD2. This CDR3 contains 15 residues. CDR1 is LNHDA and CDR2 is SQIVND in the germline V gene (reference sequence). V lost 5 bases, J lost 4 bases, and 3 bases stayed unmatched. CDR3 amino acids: CASSPLAGGPDTQYF. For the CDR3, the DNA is TGTGCCAGTAGTCCACTAGCGGGGGGGCCAGATACGCAGTATTTT.

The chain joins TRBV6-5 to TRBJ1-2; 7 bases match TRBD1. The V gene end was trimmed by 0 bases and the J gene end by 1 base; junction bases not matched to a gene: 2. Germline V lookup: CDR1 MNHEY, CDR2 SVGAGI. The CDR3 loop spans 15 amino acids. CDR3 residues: CASSYSGTDNYGYTF. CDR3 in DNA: TGTGCCAGCAGTTACTCGGGGACAGATAACTATGGCTACACCTTC.

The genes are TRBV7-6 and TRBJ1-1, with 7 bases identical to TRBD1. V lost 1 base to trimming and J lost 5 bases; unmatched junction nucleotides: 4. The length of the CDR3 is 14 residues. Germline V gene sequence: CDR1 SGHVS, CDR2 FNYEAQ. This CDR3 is CASSLGGGGTEAFF. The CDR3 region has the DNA TGTGCCAGCAGCTTAGGAGGGGGCGGGACTGAAGCTTTCTTT.

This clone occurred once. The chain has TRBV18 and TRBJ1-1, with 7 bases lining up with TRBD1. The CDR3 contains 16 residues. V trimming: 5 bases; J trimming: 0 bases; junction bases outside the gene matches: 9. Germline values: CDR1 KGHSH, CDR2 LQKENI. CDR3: CASSTSWTGMNTEAFF. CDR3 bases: TGTGCCAGCTCAACCTCCTGGACAGGCATGAACACTGAAGCTTTCTTT.

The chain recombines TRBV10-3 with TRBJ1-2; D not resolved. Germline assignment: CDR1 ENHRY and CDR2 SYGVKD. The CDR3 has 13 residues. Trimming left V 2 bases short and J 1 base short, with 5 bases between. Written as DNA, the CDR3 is TGTGCCATCAGTGAGGAGGTTAACTATGGCTACACCTTC. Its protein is CAISEEVNYGYTF.

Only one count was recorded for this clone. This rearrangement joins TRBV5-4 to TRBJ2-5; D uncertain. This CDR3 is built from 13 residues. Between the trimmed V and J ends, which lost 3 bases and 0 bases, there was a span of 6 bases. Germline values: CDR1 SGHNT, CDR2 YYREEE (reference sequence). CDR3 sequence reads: CASSWAHQETQYF. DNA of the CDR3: TGTGCCAGCAGCTGGGCACACCAAGAGACCCAGTACTTC. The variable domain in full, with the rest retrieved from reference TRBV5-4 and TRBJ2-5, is ETGVTQSPTHLIKTRGQQVTLRCSSQSGHNTVSWYQQALGQGPQFIFQYYREEENGRGNFPPRFSGLQFPNYSSELNVNALELDDSALYLCASSWAHQETQYFGPGTRLLVL.

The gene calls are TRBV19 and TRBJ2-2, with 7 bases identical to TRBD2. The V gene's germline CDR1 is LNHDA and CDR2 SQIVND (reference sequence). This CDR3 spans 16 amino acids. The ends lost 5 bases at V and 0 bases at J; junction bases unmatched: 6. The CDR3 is CASSLYAGANTGELFF. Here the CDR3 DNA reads TGTGCCAGTAGTTTGTATGCGGGGGCGAACACCGGGGAGCTGTTTTTT.

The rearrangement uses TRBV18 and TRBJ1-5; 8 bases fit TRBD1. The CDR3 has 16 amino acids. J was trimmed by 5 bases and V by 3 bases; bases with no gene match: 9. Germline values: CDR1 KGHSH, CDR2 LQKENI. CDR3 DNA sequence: TGTGCCAGCTCACCTCGGACAGGGTGGCCCGATCAGCCCCAGCATTTT. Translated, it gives CASSPRTGWPDQPQHF.

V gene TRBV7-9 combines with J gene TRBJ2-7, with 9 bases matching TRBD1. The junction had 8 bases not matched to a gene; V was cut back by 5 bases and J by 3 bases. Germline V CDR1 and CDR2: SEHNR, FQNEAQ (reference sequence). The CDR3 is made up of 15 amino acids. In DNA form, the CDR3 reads TGTGCCAGCAGCCCGGCCCGGACAGGGGACTACGAGCAGTACTTC. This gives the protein CASSPARTGDYEQYF.

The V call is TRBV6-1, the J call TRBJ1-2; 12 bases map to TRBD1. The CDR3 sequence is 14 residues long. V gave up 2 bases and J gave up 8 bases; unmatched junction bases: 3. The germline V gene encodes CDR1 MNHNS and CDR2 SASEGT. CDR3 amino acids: CASSEYGTGGGYTF. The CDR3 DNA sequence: TGTGCCAGCAGTGAATACGGGACAGGGGGCGGCTACACCTTC.

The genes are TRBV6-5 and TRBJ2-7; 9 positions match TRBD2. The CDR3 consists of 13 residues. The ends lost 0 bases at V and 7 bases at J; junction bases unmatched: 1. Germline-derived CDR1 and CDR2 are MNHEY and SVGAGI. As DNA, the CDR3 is TGTGCCAGCAGTTACTCGACTAGCGGTGAGCAGTACTTC. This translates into CASSYSTSGEQYF.

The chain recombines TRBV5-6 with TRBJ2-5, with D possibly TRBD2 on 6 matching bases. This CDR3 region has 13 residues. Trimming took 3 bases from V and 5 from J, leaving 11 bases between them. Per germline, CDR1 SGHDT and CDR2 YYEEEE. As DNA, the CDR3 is TGTGCCAGCAGCTCGCGGGGCGTGGAGACCCAGTACTTC. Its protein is CASSSRGVETQYF.